Sequencing of this T cell receptor beta chain was carried out in a study of identifying expanded T cells in peripheral blood. Study results and caveats: Around 1.2 clones differed between technical replicates, versus roughly 16 and 20 over time. Approximately two-week clone count variance significantly increased as total template count grew.

Healthy donors had no documented immune events, such as infections, while sampled. This clone was seen once. Its antigen is still unknown. The table came from immunoSEQ multiplex PCR; TCRdb's copy has only in-frame clones and leaves some out. The sample lists more than 70,000 clones, approximately 83% seen once, with about 5.6% in the top ten. The CDR3 contains 12 residues. V was pared by 6 bases and J by 3 bases, with 9 bases between. Germline-derived CDR1 and CDR2 are SGHRS and YFSETQ. This TCR derives from a person aged 18 to 70 in good health. Sample: blood. The chain employs TRBV5-1 and TRBJ1-1, with D perhaps TRBD1 (5 bases). The CDR3 DNA sequence: TGCGCCAGCATGGGGGAGGACACTGAAGCTTTCTTT. Protein sequence: CASMGEDTEAFF.